This TCR beta chain was sequenced in a study of blood T cells in healthy people across ages. Study details: The capture of about one barcoded beta molecule per two T cells was achieved by template switching.

Trimming shortened V by 3 bases and J by 4 bases, and 12 bases separated the two germline ends. The germline CDR1 and CDR2 sequences are MDHEN and SYDVKM. The CDR3 is 14 amino acids. A second PCR of about 6 to 12 cycles used a sample-barcoded 5' primer and a J-beta primer mix. Each CDR3 protein is one row after TCRdb ran MiXCR on the 5' RACE reads. Among about 1.8 million distinct CDR3 sequences listed, 49% were seen once. This clonotype has just a few counts. The antigen is not known. Regarding the study as a whole: Aged donors had fewer naive CD4+ cells and lower diversity than long-lived donors.

Isolation of PBMCs gave at least 6 million cells per sample. This chain joins TRBV28 and TRBJ1-2; tentatively, D is TRBD1 (6 bases). The origin of this receptor is a woman in her thirties or forties in good health. Input material: blood. The CDR3 region has the DNA TGTGCCAGCAGTTTGGGGGCCTCCCCCTATGGCTACACCTTC. This codes for CASSLGASPYGYTF.